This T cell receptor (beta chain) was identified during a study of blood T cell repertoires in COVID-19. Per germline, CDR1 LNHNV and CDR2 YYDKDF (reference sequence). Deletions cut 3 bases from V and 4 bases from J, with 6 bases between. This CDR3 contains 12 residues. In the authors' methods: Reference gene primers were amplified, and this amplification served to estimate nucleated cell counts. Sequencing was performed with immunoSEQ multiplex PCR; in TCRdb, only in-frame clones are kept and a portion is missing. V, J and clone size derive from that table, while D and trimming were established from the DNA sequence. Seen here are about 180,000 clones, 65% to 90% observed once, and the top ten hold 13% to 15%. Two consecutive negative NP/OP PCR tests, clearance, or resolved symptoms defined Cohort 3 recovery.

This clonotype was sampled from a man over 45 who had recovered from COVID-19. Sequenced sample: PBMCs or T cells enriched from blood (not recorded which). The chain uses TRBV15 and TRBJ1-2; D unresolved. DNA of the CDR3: TGTGCCACCAGCAGCCCTTTCTATGGCTACACCTTC. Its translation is CATSSPFYGYTF.